Each of the 28 T cell receptor beta chains below was sequenced from the same sample in a study of cytomegalovirus exposure and HLA in healthy donors. This PCR relied on a set of 60 Vbeta primers and 13 Jbeta primers. Profiled with immunoSEQ multiplex PCR; TCRdb holds only in-frame clones, not every one. In the table there are about 170,000 clones, 84% of which are singletons. The specimen sequenced was PBMCs. Receptors were obtained from a girl between 10 and 17 years old in good health and CMV-seropositive.

Regarding this clone: Different DNA sequences within this sample yield the same CDR3. J is TRBJ1-1 and V is TRBV6-5; D might be TRBD1 (5 bases). V dropped 0 bases and J dropped 5 bases, with 10 bases sitting between them. The germline V gene has CDR1 MNHEY and CDR2 SVGAGI. The CDR3 consists of 14 residues. CDR3 sequence reads: CASSYSPGSTEAFF. The CDR3 DNA reads TGTGCCAGCAGTTACTCGCCAGGGTCTACTGAAGCTTTCTTT.

V usage is TRBV7-8 and J usage is TRBJ1-5, with D possibly matching TRBD1 (5 bases). From germline, CDR1 is SGHVS and CDR2 FQNEAQ. V was cut by 7 bases and J by 9 bases, with 22 bases left in between. This CDR3 region has 15 residues. The CDR3 spells CASMITGTPFGPQHF. In nucleotides, the CDR3 is TGTGCCAGCATGATAACCGGGACTCCTTTTGGGCCCCAGCATTTT. The full variable domain, rest sourced from reference TRBV7-8 and TRBJ1-5, is GAGVSQSPRYKVAKRGQDVALRCDPISGHVSLFWYQQALGQGPEFLTYFQNEAQLDKSGLPSDRFFAERPEGSVSTLKIQRTQQEDSAVYLCASMITGTPFGPQHFGDGTRLSIL.

The chain has TRBV11-2 and TRBJ2-1; D gene ambiguous. Trimming cost V 3 bases and J 6 bases, with 6 bases left between them. The CDR3 has 12 residues. Looked up from germline, CDR1 is SGHAT and CDR2 is FQNNGV. CDR3 amino acids: CASSFSVNEQFF. CDR3 nucleotide sequence: TGTGCCAGCAGCTTTTCTGTCAATGAGCAGTTCTTC.

J is TRBJ2-3 and V is TRBV19; D possibly corresponds to TRBD1 (5 bases). There are 14 residues in the CDR3. Trimming cost V 3 bases and J 9 bases, with 16 bases left between them. CDR1 is LNHDA, CDR2 SQIVND, per germline (reference sequence). CDR3 sequence reads: CASSIDTGPGTQYF. The CDR3 DNA follows: TGTGCCAGTAGTATCGACACGGGCCCAGGGACGCAGTATTTT. The whole variable domain, filled in from reference TRBV19 and TRBJ2-3, reads DGGITQSPKYLFRKEGQNVTLSCEQNLNHDAMYWYRQDPGQGLRLIYYSQIVNDFQKGDIAEGYSVSREKKESFPLTVTSAQKNPTAFYLCASSIDTGPGTQYFGPGTRLTVL.

This chain links TRBV9 with TRBJ2-2; TRBD2 might be the D (5 bases). Germline CDR1 is SGDLS and CDR2 is YYNGEE. The CDR3 covers 12 residues. Trimming pared 3 bases from V and 6 bases from J, leaving 6 bases between. The CDR3 protein is CASSGGPGELFF. In nucleotides, the CDR3 is TGTGCCAGCAGCGGAGGGCCCGGGGAGCTGTTTTTT.

The J gene is TRBJ1-1, the V gene TRBV5-6; the match to TRBD1 covers 7 bases. V lost 1 base to trimming and J lost 2 bases; unmatched junction nucleotides: 5. The V gene's germline CDR1 is SGHDT and CDR2 YYEEEE. The CDR3 is 15 amino acids. CDR3 DNA: TGTGCCAGCAGCTTGTTTCAGGGGGTAAACACTGAAGCTTTCTTT. Its protein product is CASSLFQGVNTEAFF.

This clone has only one observation. V gene TRBV6-5 combines with J gene TRBJ2-5; TRBD2 matches 12 bases. The germline V gene has CDR1 MNHEY and CDR2 SVGAGI. There are 15 residues in the CDR3. The ends lost 4 bases at V and 3 bases at J; junction bases unmatched: 3. The CDR3 reads CASSLTSGGKETQYF. CDR3 bases: TGTGCCAGCAGTTTAACTAGCGGGGGGAAAGAGACCCAGTACTTC.

This clone has more than one count but fewer than ten. The chain uses TRBV4-2 and TRBJ1-3; 7 bases line up with TRBD1. The CDR3 has 15 amino acids. Trimming took 4 bases from V and 4 from J; bases not matched to a gene: 7. Germline loops: CDR1 LGHNA, CDR2 YNFKEQ. The CDR3 reads CASSLPPGQGNTIYF. The DNA of the CDR3 is TGTGCCAGCAGCCTCCCTCCGGGACAGGGAAACACCATATATTTT.

This chain uses TRBV6-1 with TRBJ1-1, with 9 nucleotides matching TRBD1. Germline lookup yields CDR1 MNHNS and CDR2 SASEGT. Trimming removed 5 bases from V and 2 bases from J; junction bases left unmatched: 6. The CDR3 is 15 residues long. CDR3 nucleotide sequence: TGTGCCAGCAGTAAACGGGACAGGGATAACACTGAAGCTTTCTTT. Amino acid sequence: CASSKRDRDNTEAFF.

This CDR3 is CASCLAGGTDTQYF. CDR3 nucleotides: TGCGCCAGCTGCCTAGCGGGGGGCACAGATACGCAGTATTTT. The chain couples TRBV5-1 to TRBJ2-3; 10 bases align to TRBD2. The CDR3 totals 14 residues. Germline values: CDR1 SGHRS, CDR2 YFSETQ. V lost 7 bases to trimming and J lost 1 base; unmatched junction nucleotides: 3.

The chain links TRBV9 to TRBJ2-7; 10 bases map to TRBD2. The ends lost 2 bases at V and 0 bases at J; junction bases unmatched: 5. The germline CDR1 and CDR2 sequences are SGDLS and YYNGEE. The length of the CDR3 is 16 residues. This chain's CDR3 is CASSVSGGLSSYEQYF. In DNA, the CDR3 is TGTGCCAGCAGCGTTAGCGGGGGGCTATCCTCCTACGAGCAGTACTTC.

This chain connects TRBV14 to TRBJ2-7; no firm D call. Deletions cut 4 bases from V and 0 bases from J, with 13 bases between. The CDR3 extends over 15 amino acids. Germline V lookup: CDR1 SGHDN, CDR2 FVKESK. The CDR3 is CASSLRDSRSYEQYF. CDR3 DNA: TGTGCCAGCAGCCTCCGAGACTCCCGCTCCTACGAGCAGTACTTC.

This chain links TRBV7-3 with TRBJ1-1, with D perhaps TRBD1 (5 bases). V lost 4 bases to trimming and J lost 5 bases, with 11 bases between them. Germline V gene sequence: CDR1 SGHTA, CDR2 FQGTGA. This CDR3 region has 13 residues. In nucleotides, the CDR3 is TGTGCCAGCAGCTATACCAGGGATACTGAAGCTTTCTTT. This sequence encodes CASSYTRDTEAFF.

This chain connects TRBV19 to TRBJ1-1; 8 nucleotides agree with TRBD1. The ends lost 3 bases at V and 9 bases at J; junction bases unmatched: 9. The germline V gene encodes CDR1 LNHDA and CDR2 SQIVND (reference sequence). The CDR3 totals 14 residues. CDR3 coding DNA: TGTGCCAGTAGTATCTCTGGGACAGGTAATCAAGCTTTCTTT. Its protein product is CASSISGTGNQAFF.

This clone was observed once. The V and J genes are TRBV30 and TRBJ1-2; D possibly corresponds to TRBD1 (5 bases). This CDR3 has 12 residues. Trimming removed 6 bases from V and 7 bases from J, with 15 bases in between. The germline CDR1 and CDR2 sequences are GTSNPN and SVGIG (reference sequence). The CDR3 spells CACVRGLGGYTF. The CDR3, as DNA: TGTGCCTGCGTTAGGGGCCTAGGTGGCTACACCTTC.

This clone was picked up a small number of times. This sequence joins TRBV30 and TRBJ1-1; D gene ambiguous. V was trimmed by 1 base and J by 3 bases, leaving 6 bases between them. Per germline, CDR1 GTSNPN and CDR2 SVGIG (reference sequence). The CDR3 extends over 12 amino acids. Written as DNA, the CDR3 is TGTGCCTGGAGTGGAGGGTACACTGAAGCTTTCTTT. Protein product: CAWSGGYTEAFF.

J is TRBJ1-2 and V is TRBV2; D is perhaps TRBD1 (5 bases). Germline V gene data show CDR1 as SNHLY and CDR2 as FYNNEI. This CDR3 is 15 amino acids long. V shed 2 bases and J shed 6 bases, with 16 bases lying between them. The chain's CDR3 is CASSETGLRGNGYTF. CDR3 in DNA: TGTGCCAGCAGTGAAACGGGTTTACGGGGGAATGGCTACACCTTC. The entire variable domain, with the rest obtained from reference TRBV2 and TRBJ1-2, is as follows: EPEVTQTPSHQVTQMGQEVILRCVPISNHLYFYWYRQILGQKVEFLVSFYNNEISEKSEIFDDQFSVERPDGSNFTLKIRSTKLEDSAMYFCASSETGLRGNGYTFGSGTRLTVV.

V and J are TRBV9 and TRBJ2-1; no firm D call. Trimming took 4 bases from V and 4 from J, leaving 9 bases between them. The CDR3 has 13 amino acids. Germline V gene data show CDR1 as SGDLS and CDR2 as YYNGEE. CDR3 region: CASSPYQYNEQFF. The CDR3 DNA reads as TGTGCCAGCAGCCCCTACCAATACAATGAGCAGTTCTTC.

This clone appeared once. The J gene is TRBJ2-4, the V gene TRBV7-6; 7 nucleotides agree with TRBD1. Germline assignment: CDR1 SGHVS and CDR2 FNYEAQ. V was clipped by 1 base and J by 1 base; unmatched bases: 10. The CDR3 has 18 amino acids. CDR3 residues: CASSLDLGDSLAKNIQYF. The CDR3, as DNA: TGTGCCAGCAGCTTAGATCTGGGGGACAGTCTGGCCAAAAACATTCAGTACTTC.

The CDR3 coding sequence is TGTGCCAGCACCCCGGGGGACTCTGGGGCCAACGTCCTGACTTTC. Amino acids: CASTPGDSGANVLTF. The rearrangement joins TRBV7-2 to TRBJ2-6; D is perhaps TRBD2 (6 bases). CDR1 SGHTA and CDR2 FQGNSA come from the germline V gene. V lost 7 bases and J 0 bases, leaving 10 bases between the germline ends. CDR3 size: 15 residues. Using reference TRBV7-2 and TRBJ2-6 for the parts outside the CDR3, the full variable domain is GAGVSQSPSNKVTEKGKDVELRCDPISGHTALYWYRQSLGQGLEFLIYFQGNSAPDKSGLPSDRFSAERTGGSVSTLTIQRTQQEDSAVYLCASTPGDSGANVLTFGAGSRLTVL.

This sequence joins TRBV4-1 and TRBJ2-1; TRBD2 matches at 7 bases. V trimming: 5 bases; J trimming: 9 bases; junction bases outside the gene matches: 7. Germline V gives CDR1 MGHRA, CDR2 YSYEKL. This CDR3 contains 13 residues. CDR3 sequence: CASSGGVRSEQFF. DNA of the CDR3: TGCGCCAGCAGCGGGGGGGTCCGATCTGAGCAGTTCTTC.

The chain recombines TRBV11-3 with TRBJ1-2; D uncertain. With 4 bases removed from V and 6 bases from J, the gap between germline ends came to 12 bases. Germline V gives CDR1 SGHNT, CDR2 YENEEA. The CDR3 is made up of 13 amino acids. CDR3 in amino acids: CASSSSGLDGYTF. CDR3 nucleotide sequence: TGTGCCAGCAGCTCCTCGGGTCTGGATGGCTACACCTTC.

The chain has TRBV9 and TRBJ2-1; D uncertain. From germline, CDR1 is SGDLS and CDR2 YYNGEE. The CDR3 loop spans 15 amino acids. V was pared by 0 bases and J by 8 bases, with 15 bases between. The CDR3 sequence is CASSVGQASGDEQFF. CDR3 nucleotides: TGTGCCAGCAGCGTAGGCCAGGCCTCCGGCGATGAGCAGTTCTTC.

The gene calls are TRBV29-1 and TRBJ1-2; D is possibly TRBD1 (5 bases). CDR3 size: 14 residues. The V end was cut by 4 bases, the J end by 0 bases, with 12 bases between. The germline CDR1 and CDR2 sequences are SQVTM and ANQGSEA. The CDR3 is CSVALEGANYGYTF. The DNA for the CDR3 is TGCAGCGTTGCCCTAGAAGGGGCTAACTATGGCTACACCTTC.

This sequence joins TRBV10-3 and TRBJ2-1, with 9 positions matching TRBD2. The CDR3 covers 13 residues. Germline V gives CDR1 ENHRY, CDR2 SYGVKD. The J segment lost 6 bases and the V segment lost 7 bases, leaving 4 bases of the junction unmatched. CDR3 protein: CAIKTSGLNEQFF. Written as DNA, the CDR3 is TGTGCCATCAAGACTAGCGGTCTCAATGAGCAGTTCTTC.

The V gene is TRBV28, the J gene TRBJ1-5, with D possibly being TRBD1 (5 bases). V was trimmed by 5 bases and J by 3 bases, leaving 14 bases between them. The CDR3 spans 15 residues. Germline CDR1 MDHEN, CDR2 SYDVKM. As DNA, the CDR3 is TGTGCCAGCAGTATCCTCCGGGGGTTCAATCAGCCCCAGCATTTT. Protein sequence: CASSILRGFNQPQHF.

The genes are TRBV7-9 and TRBJ1-2; 7 bases are a match to TRBD1. Germline V gene data show CDR1 as SEHNR and CDR2 as FQNEAQ (reference sequence). V dropped 5 bases and J dropped 3; count of bases not matched to a gene: 12. The CDR3 sequence is 16 residues long. The CDR3, as DNA: TGTGCCAGCAGCCAGCGGACAGGTGAAGGGGACTATGGCTACACCTTC. Its protein product is CASSQRTGEGDYGYTF.

V gene TRBV15 combines with J gene TRBJ1-1; D is undetermined. V lost 1 base, J lost 4 bases, and 7 bases lay in between. Per the germline V gene, CDR1 is LNHNV and CDR2 is YYDKDF (reference sequence). The CDR3 contains 13 residues. The CDR3 region has the DNA TGTGCCACCAGCAGAGTTGAGGGCACTGAAGCTTTCTTT. Amino acids: CATSRVEGTEAFF.